The T cell receptor beta chain under discussion was sequenced for a study of PD-L1 blockade in urothelial cancer. The wider study: T cells were recovered from blood samples at a median of roughly 150,000.

Stated time point: pretreatment peripheral blood. Every PCR was spiked with synthetic TCR analog templates. Clones were read by immunoSEQ multiplex PCR, and TCRdb kept only the in-frame ones, dropping some. The repertoire consists of tens of thousands of clones, with 75% to 85% occurring once and the leading ten covering around 5.7%. The CDR3 extends over 13 amino acids. The V and J ends lost 1 base and 5 bases respectively, with 12 bases between them. Per germline, CDR1 SQVTM and CDR2 ANQGSEA. The rearrangement links TRBV29-1 to TRBJ2-7, with a tentative D call TRBD2 (5 bases). The TCR originated in a man aged 65 to 79 with urothelial cancer. The starting material was PBMCs, obtained around atezolizumab (anti-PD-L1) treatment. CDR3 sequence (DNA): TGCAGCGTTGAAGTGGGCGGGTCCCACGAGCAGTACTTC. Its protein product is CSVEVGGSHEQYF.